This T cell receptor (beta chain) is from a study of human T cells and chemical hapten exposure. About the research overall: Patch tests of 0.01% DPC on the upper back were read at 6 days. Whole-study results and caveats: PT1 expanded TCR numbers rose with patch test score. Counts of TCRs above 1 in 1000 frequency stayed unchanged with DPC sensitization.

Time point of the sample: pre-sensitization, week 0. Treatment indicated: therapeutic diphenylcyclopropenone sensitization with weekly scalp DPC. The CDR3 runs 16 residues. V was shortened by 5 bases and J by 7 bases, with 21 bases between the two germline ends. The sample holds many counts of this clonotype. Its specificity is not known. TCRdb re-derived calls from the RACE reads in MiXCR, one entry per CDR3 protein. Found here are about 92,000 distinct CDR3 sequences, around 9.6% of them singletons; the top ten hold about 3.5%. The J gene is TRBJ1-3, the V gene TRBV12-3 or TRBV12-4; D may be TRBD1 (6 bases). The sample consisted of whole blood, taken in connection with sensitization to the hapten diphenylcyclopropenone (DPC). This TCR came from a woman between 35 and 50 years old with alopecia areata. Some clones in this sample may be carry-over from other donors' samples. This chain's CDR3 is CASSPRRGGIPNTIYF. The CDR3 DNA reads as TGTGCCAGCAGTCCTCGAAGGGGGGGTATCCCTAACACCATATATTTT.